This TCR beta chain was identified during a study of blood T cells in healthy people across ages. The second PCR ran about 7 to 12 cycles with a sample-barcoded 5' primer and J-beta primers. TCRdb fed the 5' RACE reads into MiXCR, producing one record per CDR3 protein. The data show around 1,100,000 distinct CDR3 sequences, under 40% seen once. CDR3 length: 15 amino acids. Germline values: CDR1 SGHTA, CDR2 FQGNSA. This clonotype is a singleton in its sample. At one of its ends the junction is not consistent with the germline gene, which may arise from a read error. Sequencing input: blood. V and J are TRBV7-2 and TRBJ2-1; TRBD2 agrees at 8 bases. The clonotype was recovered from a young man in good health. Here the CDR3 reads CVSSLASGPYNEQFF. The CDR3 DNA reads TGTGTCAGCAGCTTAGCTAGCGGGCCCTACAATGAGCAGTTCTTC.